This is a list of T cell receptor beta chains from one sample in a study of blood T cell repertoires in COVID-19. Generated by immunoSEQ multiplex PCR, the TCRdb table keeps only in-frame clones and is missing some. The table lists roughly 200,000 clones, about 87% of them singletons. The material sequenced was PBMCs or T cells enriched from blood (not recorded which). The receptors shown here come from a man between 18 and 29 years old with acute COVID-19. The CDR3 runs from the conserved cysteine through the conserved F or W. A D gene is named only where the DNA matches it firmly. The size entry is marked missing in some rows and otherwise reads once, few, many or a size class.

CDR3: CASSLGAANTEAFF; DNA: TGTGCCAGCAGCTTGGGGGCAGCGAACACTGAAGCTTTCTTT; size: NA; D: NA; V: TRBV5-4; J: TRBJ1-1
CDR3: CASSLFGPGTGSEQYF; DNA: TGTGCCAGCAGTTTGTTCGGGCCGGGGACAGGGTCCGAGCAGTACTTC; size: NA; D: TRBD1; V: TRBV28; J: TRBJ2-7
CDR3: CASSSTENVAFF; DNA: TGTGCCAGCAGCTCGACTGAGAATGTGGCTTTCTTT; size: NA; D: NA; V: TRBV7-9; J: TRBJ1-1
CDR3: CASSSRRQGIDYGYTF; DNA: TGTGCCAGCAGTTCTCGCCGACAGGGGATTGACTATGGCTACACCTTC; size: NA; D: TRBD1; V: TRBV28; J: TRBJ1-2
CDR3: CASSSGQGSSEQYF; DNA: TGTGCCAGCAGCTCAGGACAGGGGAGCAGCGAGCAGTACTTC; size: NA; D: TRBD1; V: TRBV7-2; J: TRBJ2-7
CDR3: CASRYSGSSYEQYF; DNA: TGTGCCAGCAGGTATAGCGGTAGCTCCTACGAGCAGTACTTC; size: NA; D: NA; V: TRBV7-8; J: TRBJ2-7
CDR3: CASSATSGRFYEQFF; DNA: TGTGCCAGCAGCGCAACTAGCGGGAGGTTTTACGAGCAGTTCTTC; size: once; D: TRBD2; V: TRBV7-6; J: TRBJ2-1
CDR3: CASSELGGRTEAFF; DNA: TGTGCCAGCAGTGAATTAGGCGGGAGAACTGAAGCTTTCTTT; size: NA; D: NA; V: TRBV2; J: TRBJ1-1
CDR3: CASSFSPGQGYSPLHF; DNA: TGCGCCAGCAGCTTTTCGCCGGGACAGGGGTATTCACCCCTCCACTTT; size: NA; D: TRBD1; V: TRBV4-1; J: TRBJ1-6
CDR3: CASSHIDRGAEKLFF; DNA: TGCGCCAGCAGCCATATAGACAGGGGCGCAGAAAAACTGTTTTTT; size: few; D: TRBD1; V: TRBV4-1; J: TRBJ1-4
CDR3: CASNFLQGNIQYF; DNA: TGTGCCAGCAATTTTTTACAGGGGAACATTCAGTACTTC; size: NA; D: TRBD1; V: TRBV6-5; J: TRBJ2-4
CDR3: CASSVQGVRGNEQFF; DNA: TGTGCCAGCTCGGTACAGGGAGTTAGGGGCAATGAGCAGTTCTTC; size: NA; D: NA; V: TRBV18; J: TRBJ2-1